This T cell receptor beta chain is from a study of T cells after posttransplantation cyclophosphamide. Points from the study as a whole: Tissue-infiltrating T cells from skin or gut overlapped little with blood T cells. TRB clonality was highly associated with recipient CMV seropositivity and reactivation.

A marrow graft followed busulfan-fludarabine conditioning, with cyclophosphamide on days +3 and +4. Some clones are missing from TCRdb's copy, which holds only in-frame ones; the method was immunoSEQ multiplex PCR. The data show tens of thousands of clones, with over 75% seen just once and roughly 7.4% held by the top ten. This clone has only a few counts. No antigen is known for it. In germline, CDR1 is KGHSH, CDR2 LQKENI. This CDR3 region has 14 residues. Trimming shortened V by 8 bases and J by 6 bases, and 19 bases separated the two germline ends. The sample consisted of CD4+ T cells sorted from blood, taken 1,800 to 2,000 days after a stem cell transplant with posttransplant cyclophosphamide. The V gene is TRBV18, the J gene TRBJ2-5, with unresolved D. The sequence was obtained from a female patient between 40 and 50 years old who received an allogeneic stem cell transplant from a related donor, was CMV-positive, and had no GVHD. Some T cells may have originated in the graft donor. This CDR3 is CASTLTVLKKTQYF. The CDR3 region has the DNA TGTGCCAGCACCTTAACAGTCCTAAAAAAGACCCAGTACTTC. The variable domain in full, with the rest retrieved from reference TRBV18 and TRBJ2-5, is NAGVMQNPRHLVRRRGQEARLRCSPMKGHSHVYWYRQLPEEGLKFMVYLQKENIIDESGMPKERFSAEFPKEGPSILRIQQVVRGDSAAYFCASTLTVLKKTQYFGPGTRLLVL.